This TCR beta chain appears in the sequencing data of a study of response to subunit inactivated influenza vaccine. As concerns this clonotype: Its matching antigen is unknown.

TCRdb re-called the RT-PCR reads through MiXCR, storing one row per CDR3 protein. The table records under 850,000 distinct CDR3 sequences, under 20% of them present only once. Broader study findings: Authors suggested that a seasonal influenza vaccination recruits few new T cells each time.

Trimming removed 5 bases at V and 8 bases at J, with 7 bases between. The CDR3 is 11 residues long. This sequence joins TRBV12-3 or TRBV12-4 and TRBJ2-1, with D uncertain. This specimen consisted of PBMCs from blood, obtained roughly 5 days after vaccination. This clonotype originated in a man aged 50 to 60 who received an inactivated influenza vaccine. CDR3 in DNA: TGTGCCAGCAGTATCATCCATGAGCAGTTCTTC. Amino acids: CASSIIHEQFF.